These 21 T cell receptor beta chains came from one sample sequenced in a study of T-cell reconstitution after alpha-beta-depleted transplantation in children. The TCRbeta library incorporated unique molecular identifiers. A single record per CDR3 protein comes from TCRdb applying MiXCR to the PCR reads. In the table there are approximately 240,000 distinct CDR3 sequences, around 9.7% of which are singletons. This specimen was PBMCs from the stem cell graft donor, taken from the stem cell graft. Receptor source: a human donor who donated a stem cell graft to a child with SCID.

This clonotype was counted only a few times. V is TRBV14 and J is TRBJ1-3, with 9 nucleotides matching TRBD1. Per germline, CDR1 SGHDN and CDR2 FVKESK. With V trimmed by 5 bases and J by 6 bases, 14 bases remained unmatched. The CDR3 has 17 amino acids. CDR3 protein: CASSTNVNRGPANTIYF. The CDR3 DNA sequence: TGTGCCAGCAGCACGAACGTAAACAGGGGGCCGGCAAACACCATATATTTT.

This clonotype was seen ten or more times. This chain links TRBV5-1 with TRBJ1-2, with 7 bases lining up with TRBD1. V shed 4 bases and J 0 bases; nucleotides not matched to a gene: 6. Germline CDR1 reads SGHRS; CDR2 reads YFSETQ. The CDR3 has 15 residues. The CDR3 here is CASSPRDSSNYGYTF. In DNA, the CDR3 is TGCGCCAGCAGCCCCCGGGACAGCTCTAACTATGGCTACACCTTC. The variable domain in full, completed from reference TRBV5-1 and TRBJ1-2, reads KAGVTQTPRYLIKTRGQQVTLSCSPISGHRSVSWYQQTPGQGLQFLFEYFSETQRNKGNFPGRFSGRQFSNSRSEMNVSTLELGDSALYLCASSPRDSSNYGYTFGSGTRLTVV.

This clonotype has at least ten counts. V and J are TRBV4-1 and TRBJ1-5, with unresolved D. The V gene lost 1 base and the J gene lost 1 base, with 11 bases spanning the gap. In germline, CDR1 is MGHRA, CDR2 YSYEKL. This CDR3 comprises 16 residues. The DNA of the CDR3 is TGCGCCAGCAGCCAAGGGGGTGCTAGAAGCAATCAGCCCCAGCATTTT. Translating gives CASSQGGARSNQPQHF.

The chain uses TRBV9 and TRBJ2-1; possible D gene TRBD2, 6 bases. CDR1 and CDR2 from the germline V gene are SGDLS and YYNGEE. This CDR3 has 15 amino acids. V dropped 1 base and J dropped 3 bases, with 11 bases sitting between them. This CDR3 is CASSVLSGVYNEQFF. The CDR3 DNA follows: TGTGCCAGCAGCGTATTGTCGGGGGTCTACAATGAGCAGTTCTTC.

This clonotype was picked up many times. This chain links TRBV5-1 with TRBJ2-5; D might be TRBD1 (5 bases). In germline, CDR1 is SGHRS, CDR2 YFSETQ. V lost 4 bases, J lost 0 bases, and 13 bases lay in between. The CDR3 has 15 amino acids. The CDR3 DNA reads TGCGCCAGCAGCCCAGGGTCTCCGTACCAAGAGACCCAGTACTTC. This gives the protein CASSPGSPYQETQYF.

This clonotype showed up many times. This chain uses TRBV7-9 with TRBJ2-3; TRBD2 matches at 14 bases. Trimming cost V 7 bases and J 4 bases; bases outside gene matches: 7. Germline-derived CDR1 and CDR2 are SEHNR and FQNEAQ (reference sequence). The CDR3 sequence is 16 residues long. The CDR3 loop reads CASTPTSGGAADTQYF. CDR3 nucleotides: TGTGCCAGCACCCCGACTAGCGGGGGGGCGGCAGATACGCAGTATTTT.

This clonotype was found many times. The chain uses TRBV3-1 and TRBJ1-2; D is possibly TRBD1 (6 bases). V was cut by 3 bases and J by 7 bases, with 18 bases left in between. Germline lookup yields CDR1 LGHDT and CDR2 YNNKEL (reference sequence). The CDR3 is made up of 15 amino acids. CDR3 sequence: CASSQGAQGGGGYTF. CDR3 sequence (DNA): TGTGCCAGCAGCCAGGGCGCACAGGGTGGAGGTGGCTACACCTTC.

This clonotype occurred many times. The gene calls are TRBV11-2 and TRBJ1-6; TRBD1 aligns across 7 bases. Trimming took 5 bases from V and 9 from J; bases not matched to a gene: 4. The CDR3 is made up of 13 amino acids. Germline CDR1 SGHAT, CDR2 FQNNGV. CDR3 protein: CASSAGGGSPLHF. The DNA for the CDR3 is TGTGCCAGCAGCGCAGGGGGTGGTTCACCCCTCCACTTT.

This clonotype was seen ten or more times. The chain employs TRBV10-3 and TRBJ2-1; 9 bases map to TRBD2. From germline, CDR1 is ENHRY and CDR2 SYGVKD. Trimming cost V 2 bases and J 0 bases; bases outside gene matches: 2. The CDR3 extends over 16 amino acids. In DNA, the CDR3 is TGTGCCATCAGTGAGGGCGGGGGGGGCTCCTACAATGAGCAGTTCTTC. Translating it yields CAISEGGGGSYNEQFF.

This clonotype was observed many times. CDR3 protein: CSARDLGFGYEQYF. The CDR3 DNA follows: TGCAGTGCTAGAGATTTAGGGTTTGGGTACGAGCAGTACTTC. This rearrangement joins TRBV20-1 to TRBJ2-7; D not certain. Trimming cost V 0 bases and J 4 bases, with 13 bases left between them. Germline V gene lookup returns CDR1 DFQATT and CDR2 SNEGSKA (reference sequence). The CDR3 sequence is 14 residues long.

This clonotype has more than one count but fewer than ten. The rearrangement uses TRBV6-5 and TRBJ1-5; possible D gene TRBD1, 5 bases. The CDR3 has 14 amino acids. From germline, CDR1 is MNHEY and CDR2 SVGAGI. Trimming took off 0 bases at V and 7 bases at J, with 10 bases between the two ends. The CDR3 sequence: CASSYSTGDQPQHF. CDR3 sequence (DNA): TGTGCCAGCAGTTACTCCACGGGGGACCAGCCCCAGCATTTT.

This clonotype was detected many times. This chain links TRBV12-3 or TRBV12-4 with TRBJ2-3; D possibly corresponds to TRBD1 (5 bases). Trimming pared 7 bases from V and 5 bases from J, leaving 19 bases between. The CDR3 consists of 15 residues. The CDR3 here is CASTIDRRLGDTQYF. CDR3 coding DNA: TGTGCCAGCACCATAGACAGAAGGTTAGGAGATACGCAGTATTTT.

This clonotype was detected ten times or more. The chain has TRBV15 and TRBJ1-2; no definite D call. In germline, CDR1 is LNHNV, CDR2 YYDKDF (reference sequence). The CDR3 totals 13 residues. Trimming removed 3 bases from V and 8 bases from J, with 13 bases in between. The CDR3 DNA reads TGTGCCACCAGCAGGCCAGAAGCAAGGGGCTACACCTTC. Translated: CATSRPEARGYTF.

This clonotype was seen at least ten times. The chain recombines TRBV29-1 with TRBJ1-1; D unclear. The CDR3 contains 12 residues. Germline loops: CDR1 SQVTM, CDR2 ANQGSEA. Trimming took 4 bases from V and 3 from J, leaving 9 bases between them. CDR3 sequence: CSVGFSDTEAFF. As DNA, the CDR3 is TGCAGCGTTGGGTTTAGTGACACTGAAGCTTTCTTT.

At least ten counts were recorded for this clonotype. The rearrangement joins TRBV7-9 to TRBJ1-6, with D possibly matching TRBD1 (5 bases). Germline V lookup: CDR1 SEHNR, CDR2 FQNEAQ (reference sequence). The CDR3 has 15 residues. V lost 1 base to trimming and J lost 9 bases, with 13 bases between them. CDR3 DNA sequence: TGTGCCAGCAGCTTAGTTGGGGGTCCAACTTCACCCCTCCACTTT. Translated: CASSLVGGPTSPLHF.

This clonotype was counted at least ten times. The V and J genes are TRBV27 and TRBJ1-3; D remains unclear. The CDR3 spans 16 residues. V lost 3 bases, J lost 0 bases, and 12 bases lay in between. Germline CDR1 reads MNHEY; CDR2 reads SMNVEV (reference sequence). CDR3 in amino acids: CASSLKSGGSGNTIYF. The CDR3 bases are TGTGCCAGCAGTTTGAAGTCCGGAGGCTCTGGAAACACCATATATTTT.

The chain has TRBV7-4 and TRBJ1-5; weak D call: TRBD1 (6 bases). V lost 10 bases, J lost 4 bases, and 32 bases lay in between. Germline V lookup: CDR1 SGHVT, CDR2 SQSDAQ. The CDR3 runs to 19 residues. The DNA for the CDR3 is TGTGCCACCTCCCAGGGCCCTTTAAACCAGGGGCTAGGGAATCAGCCCCAGCATTTT. Protein product: CATSQGPLNQGLGNQPQHF.

This clonotype was counted only a few times. The chain employs TRBV20-1 and TRBJ1-5; TRBD1 might be the D (6 bases). The CDR3 has 16 amino acids. Germline V lookup: CDR1 DFQATT, CDR2 SNEGSKA (reference sequence). Trimming took off 0 bases at V and 2 bases at J, with 14 bases between the two ends. Here the CDR3 DNA reads TGCAGTGCTAGAGAGGGCAGGGGCAACCGCAATCAGCCCCAGCATTTT. It encodes CSAREGRGNRNQPQHF.

This clonotype came up many times. The chain employs TRBV6-6 and TRBJ2-7; 7 nucleotides match TRBD1. The CDR3 consists of 13 residues. With 6 bases clipped from V and 13 bases from J, the junction kept 15 bases outside the gene matches. The germline V gene has CDR1 MNHNY and CDR2 SVGAGI (reference sequence). The CDR3 coding sequence is TGTGCCAGCAGCTTTGGGACAGACTCGATGACATACTTC. Residues: CASSFGTDSMTYF.

The rearrangement joins TRBV5-1 to TRBJ1-5; D remains ambiguous. With 1 base removed from V and 0 bases from J, the gap between germline ends came to 11 bases. Germline CDR1 SGHRS, CDR2 YFSETQ. The CDR3 totals 16 residues. The CDR3 protein is CASSLYSSDSNQPQHF. In nucleotides, the CDR3 is TGCGCCAGCAGCTTGTACAGCTCCGATAGCAATCAGCCCCAGCATTTT.

This clonotype was found many times. The rearrangement uses TRBV5-1 and TRBJ2-2, with D perhaps matching TRBD1 (7 bases). V was shortened by 0 bases and J by 5 bases, with 14 bases between the two germline ends. The CDR3 runs to 16 residues. The germline V gene has CDR1 SGHRS and CDR2 YFSETQ. Here the CDR3 reads CASSLAGGPYTGELFF. CDR3 DNA sequence: TGCGCCAGCAGCTTGGCAGGGGGGCCGTATACCGGGGAGCTGTTTTTT.